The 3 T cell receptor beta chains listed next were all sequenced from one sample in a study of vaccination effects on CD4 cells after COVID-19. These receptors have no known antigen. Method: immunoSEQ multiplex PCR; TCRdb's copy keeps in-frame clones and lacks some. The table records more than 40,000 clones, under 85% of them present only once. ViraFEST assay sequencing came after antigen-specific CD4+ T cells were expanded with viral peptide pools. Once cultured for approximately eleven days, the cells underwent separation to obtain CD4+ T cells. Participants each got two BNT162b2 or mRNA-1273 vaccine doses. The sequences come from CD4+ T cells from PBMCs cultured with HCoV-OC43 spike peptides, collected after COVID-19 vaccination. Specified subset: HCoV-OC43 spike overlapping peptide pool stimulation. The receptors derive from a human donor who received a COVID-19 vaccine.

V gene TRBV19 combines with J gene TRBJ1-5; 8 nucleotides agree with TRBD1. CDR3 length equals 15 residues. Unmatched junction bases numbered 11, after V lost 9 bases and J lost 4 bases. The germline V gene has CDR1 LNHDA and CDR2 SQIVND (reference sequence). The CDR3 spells CASRPLDRENQPQHF. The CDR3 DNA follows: TGTGCCAGCCGGCCCCTGGACAGGGAGAATCAGCCCCAGCATTTT.

The CDR3 loop reads CASSETNPDTQYF. The CDR3 bases are TGTGCCAGCAGTGAAACAAATCCCGATACGCAGTATTTT. The chain carries TRBV6-1 and TRBJ2-3; D is ambiguous. Germline-derived CDR1 and CDR2 are MNHNS and SASEGT. V lost 2 bases and J 6 bases, leaving 9 bases between the germline ends. The CDR3 contains 13 residues.

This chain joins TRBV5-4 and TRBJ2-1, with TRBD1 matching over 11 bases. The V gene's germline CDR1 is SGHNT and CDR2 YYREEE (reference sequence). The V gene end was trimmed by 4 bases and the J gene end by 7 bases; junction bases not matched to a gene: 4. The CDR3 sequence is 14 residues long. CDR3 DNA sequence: TGTGCCAGCAGCCGGGACAGGGGGAGGAATGAGCAGTTCTTC. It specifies CASSRDRGRNEQFF.